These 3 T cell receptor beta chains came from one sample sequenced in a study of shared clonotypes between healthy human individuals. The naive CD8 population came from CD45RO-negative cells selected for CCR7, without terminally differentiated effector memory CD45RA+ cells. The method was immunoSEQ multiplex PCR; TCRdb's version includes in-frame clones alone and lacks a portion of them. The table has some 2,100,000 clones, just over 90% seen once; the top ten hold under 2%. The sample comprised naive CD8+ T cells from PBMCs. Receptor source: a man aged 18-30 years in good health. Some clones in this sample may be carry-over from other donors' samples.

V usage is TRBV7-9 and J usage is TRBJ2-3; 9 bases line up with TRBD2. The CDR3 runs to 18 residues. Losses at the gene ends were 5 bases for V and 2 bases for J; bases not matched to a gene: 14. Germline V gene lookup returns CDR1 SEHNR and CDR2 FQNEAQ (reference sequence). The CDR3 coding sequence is TGTGCCAGCAGCCGCCTTCTTTCTAGCGGGAAAGACACAGATACGCAGTATTTT. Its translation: CASSRLLSSGKDTDTQYF.

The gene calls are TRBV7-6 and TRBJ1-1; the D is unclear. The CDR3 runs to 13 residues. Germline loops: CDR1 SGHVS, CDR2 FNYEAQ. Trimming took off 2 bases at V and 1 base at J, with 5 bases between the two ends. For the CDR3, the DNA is TGTGCCAGCAGCTTATACACGAACACTGAAGCTTTCTTT. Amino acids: CASSLYTNTEAFF.

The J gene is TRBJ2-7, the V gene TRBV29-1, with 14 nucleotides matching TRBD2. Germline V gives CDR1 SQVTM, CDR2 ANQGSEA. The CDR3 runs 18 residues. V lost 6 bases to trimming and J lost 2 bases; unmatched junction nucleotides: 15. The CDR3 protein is CSVSLAGTSGSDPYEQYF. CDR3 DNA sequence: TGCAGCGTGTCCCTTGCCGGGACTAGCGGGAGCGACCCCTACGAGCAGTACTTC.